These T cell receptor beta chains were read from a single sample in a study of early T cells in non-severe SARS-CoV-2 infection. TCRdb fed the 5' RACE reads into MiXCR, producing one record per CDR3 protein. The sample carries more than 25,000 distinct CDR3 sequences, 5% to 6.5% recorded once. Sequenced sample: whole blood. These receptors were collected from an adult who was a healthcare worker with PCR-confirmed SARS-CoV-2 infection or an uninfected control (not recorded which). CDR3s include the opening cysteine and the closing phenylalanine or tryptophan. D genes are given only for firm matches. The size field reads once, few, many or a size class.

D,J,V,size,DNA,CDR3
.,TRBJ2-2,TRBV5-4,many,TGTGCCAGCAGCTTGTCGTCCGGGGAGCTGTTTTTT,CASSLSSGELFF
.,TRBJ1-1,TRBV20-1,many,TGCAGTGCTAAAGTGAACAGCGCCACTGAAGCTTTCTTT,CSAKVNSATEAFF
TRBD2,TRBJ2-3,TRBV7-8,many,TGTGCCAGCAGAGAAGCAGCGGGGGGCGATACGCAGTATTTT,CASREAAGGDTQYF
.,TRBJ1-2,TRBV29-1,many,TGCAGCGTTATGACAGGTAGCTATGGCTACACCTTC,CSVMTGSYGYTF
.,TRBJ1-1,TRBV3-1,many,TGTGCCAGCAGGGGACCGGGAGGAGAAGCTTTCTTT,CASRGPGGEAFF
.,TRBJ2-1,TRBV20-1,many,TGCAGTGCTCCCTCGGGCCCGAACCTTGGGAATGAGCAGTTCTTC,CSAPSGPNLGNEQFF
TRBD2,TRBJ2-1,TRBV4-3,many,TGCGCCAGCAGCCAAGATGGCGGGAGAAGCGACAATGAGCAGTTCTTC,CASSQDGGRSDNEQFF
.,TRBJ1-5,TRBV28,many,TGTGCCAGCACCTCCCCCGGGACGGAAAATCAGCCCCAGCATTTT,CASTSPGTENQPQHF
TRBD2,TRBJ2-5,TRBV19,many,TGTGCCAGTAGTATGCTGGATCTAGCGGGAGAGACCCAGTACTTC,CASSMLDLAGETQYF
TRBD2,TRBJ2-1,TRBV20-1,few,TGCAGTGCTAGGGGACTAGCCGATGAGCAGTTCTTC,CSARGLADEQFF